Sequencing of this T cell receptor (beta chain) was carried out in a study of cytomegalovirus exposure and HLA in healthy donors. Using immunoSEQ multiplex PCR, the repertoire was profiled, and TCRdb retains in-frame clones only, with some absent. The table shows about 120,000 clones, with 89% occurring only once. The V gene's germline CDR1 is SGHRS and CDR2 YFSETQ. V was trimmed by 4 bases and J by 3 bases, leaving 14 bases between them. CDR3 size: 14 residues. Source material: PBMCs. This clonotype originated in a woman aged 18-35 years in good health and CMV-seronegative. The V gene is TRBV5-1, the J gene TRBJ2-7; D is perhaps TRBD1 (5 bases). The DNA of the CDR3 is TGCGCCAGCAGCCGGCTAGGCCAGGGCTACGAGCAGTACGTC. Protein: CASSRLGQGYEQYV.